The 17 T cell receptor beta chains reported below all come from one sample, sequenced in a study of T cells in Graves' hyperthyroidism and ophthalmopathy. RNA transcripts gave rise to amplified TCR beta CDR3 regions. Researchers ran a first-round RT-PCR on the TCR CDR3 using the HTBI primer set. TCRdb re-analysed the multiplex PCR reads in MiXCR, keeping a single row per CDR3 protein. Seen here are around 340,000 distinct CDR3 sequences, around a sixth observed once, and the top ten hold 45% to 55%. Material for sequencing was blood. The receptors come from a woman between 45 and 60 years old with Graves' hyperthyroidism.

This clonotype has more than one count but fewer than ten. The gene calls are TRBV5-1 and TRBJ2-5; 10 bases fit TRBD1. The CDR3 totals 20 residues. Germline V lookup: CDR1 SGHRS, CDR2 YFSETQ. V shed 0 bases and J 1 base; nucleotides not matched to a gene: 15. The CDR3: CASSLAGTGEGWLVQETQYF. The CDR3 bases are TGCGCCAGCAGCTTGGCCGGGACAGGGGAAGGTTGGTTAGTCCAAGAGACCCAGTACTTC. The whole variable domain, remainder taken from reference TRBV5-1 and TRBJ2-5, is KAGVTQTPRYLIKTRGQQVTLSCSPISGHRSVSWYQQTPGQGLQFLFEYFSETQRNKGNFPGRFSGRQFSNSRSEMNVSTLELGDSALYLCASSLAGTGEGWLVQETQYFGPGTRLLVL.

There are a few counts of this clonotype. The V and J genes are TRBV12-5 and TRBJ1-2; D may be TRBD1 (6 bases). There are 14 residues in the CDR3. V dropped 5 bases and J dropped 4 bases, with 14 bases sitting between them. Germline V gene sequence: CDR1 LGHNT, CDR2 FRNRAP. The CDR3 sequence is CASGPDSLVYGYTF. For the CDR3, the DNA is TGTGCTAGTGGTCCGGACAGCCTTGTCTATGGCTACACCTTC.

Of note for this clonotype: This may arise from a read error, as a much more abundant clone is one base away. The J gene is TRBJ2-1, the V gene TRBV5-1, with 7 nucleotides matching TRBD1. The J call may be faulty, since TRBJ2-7 better matches the DNA end. This CDR3 is 14 amino acids long. CDR1 SGHRS and CDR2 YFSETQ come from the germline V gene. CDR3 amino acids: CASSEGAQNNEQYF. The CDR3 bases are TGCGCCAGCAGCGAGGGGGCGCAGAACAATGAGCAGTACTTC.

The sample holds many counts of this clonotype. The V and J genes are TRBV12-3 or TRBV12-4 and TRBJ2-3, with 14 bases matching TRBD2. CDR3 size: 16 residues. V lost 6 bases to trimming and J lost 2 bases; unmatched junction nucleotides: 4. CDR3 coding DNA: TGTGCCAGCAGGAGGACTAGCGGGGGGCCCACAGATACGCAGTATTTT. Its protein product is CASRRTSGGPTDTQYF.

The V call is TRBV12-3 or TRBV12-4, the J call TRBJ1-2; D ambiguous. The V end was cut by 6 bases, the J end by 5 bases, with 25 bases between. This CDR3 is built from 17 residues. CDR3 nucleotide sequence: TGTGCCAGCAGCCCTAATAACCGGGCCCTCGGGTCGTATGGCTACACCTTC. This codes for CASSPNNRALGSYGYTF.

V usage is TRBV4-1 and J usage is TRBJ2-1; 9 bases match TRBD2. J gave up 10 bases and V 1 base, and 14 bases lay outside the gene matches. Germline V lookup: CDR1 MGHRA, CDR2 YSYEKL. CDR3 length: 17 amino acids. This chain's CDR3 is CASSQGRLTRGGQEQFF. DNA for the CDR3: TGCGCCAGCAGCCAAGGCCGCCTAACGCGGGGGGGCCAAGAGCAGTTCTTC.

Many counts were recorded for this clonotype. The chain links TRBV11-2 to TRBJ2-5, with a weak D call TRBD2 (7 bases). In germline, CDR1 is SGHAT, CDR2 FQNNGV. V lost 6 bases, J lost 5 bases, and 13 bases lay in between. This CDR3 has 13 amino acids. As DNA, the CDR3 is TGTGCCAGCAGGGGAGGGCAGGGGGAGACCCAGTACTTC. It is translated as CASRGGQGETQYF.

This clonotype came up many times. The J gene is TRBJ2-1, the V gene TRBV18, with a possible D match to TRBD1 (6 bases). This CDR3 spans 16 amino acids. Germline V CDR1 and CDR2: KGHSH, LQKENI. The V and J ends lost 0 bases and 7 bases respectively, with 16 bases between them. For the CDR3, the DNA is TGTGCCAGCTCACCACCATCCCTGCAGGGGTGGAATGAGCAGTTCTTC. Protein product: CASSPPSLQGWNEQFF.

This clonotype was seen ten or more times. The J gene is TRBJ2-3, the V gene TRBV18; 8 nucleotides agree with TRBD1. J was trimmed by 4 bases and V by 0 bases; bases with no gene match: 3. CDR1 KGHSH and CDR2 LQKENI come from the germline V gene. The CDR3 length is 15 residues. CDR3 sequence: CASSPPSGGSDTQYF. CDR3 sequence (DNA): TGTGCCAGCTCACCACCCTCAGGGGGCTCAGATACGCAGTATTTT.

There are a few counts of this clonotype. The chain couples TRBV6-4 to TRBJ2-1; 9 bases agree with TRBD1. V lost 0 bases, J lost 6 bases, and 3 bases stayed unmatched. Germline V gives CDR1 MRHNA, CDR2 SNTAGT. The CDR3 is 15 residues long. CDR3 sequence: CASSDSTGGGNEQFF. The CDR3 DNA reads as TGTGCCAGCAGTGACTCGACAGGGGGGGGCAATGAGCAGTTCTTC.

The V gene is TRBV27, the J gene TRBJ1-4; D not resolved. The CDR3 contains 13 residues. Germline V gene lookup returns CDR1 MNHEY and CDR2 SMNVEV (reference sequence). V was trimmed by 2 bases and J by 7 bases, leaving 8 bases between them. The DNA for the CDR3 is TGTGCCAGCAGTTTAGACCGGGGTGAAAAACTGTTTTTT. It codes for CASSLDRGEKLFF.

This clonotype was seen a handful of times. The rearrangement links TRBV30 to TRBJ2-3, with TRBD1 as a possible D gene (6 bases). The germline V gene encodes CDR1 GTSNPN and CDR2 SVGIG (reference sequence). V lost 2 bases, J lost 1 base, and 7 bases lay in between. The CDR3 has 13 residues. The DNA for the CDR3 is TGTGCCTGGAGTCGACAGGGCACAGATACGCAGTATTTT. Its protein is CAWSRQGTDTQYF.

This clonotype appeared many times. The chain joins TRBV20-1 to TRBJ2-5, with 8 bases identical to TRBD1. The V gene end was trimmed by 5 bases and the J gene end by 0 bases; junction bases not matched to a gene: 8. This CDR3 is 15 amino acids long. The germline V gene encodes CDR1 DFQATT and CDR2 SNEGSKA (reference sequence). CDR3: CSAVTGGWDQETQYF. The CDR3 DNA reads TGCAGTGCTGTCACAGGGGGTTGGGACCAAGAGACCCAGTACTTC.

The rearrangement joins TRBV7-2 to TRBJ2-5, with D unresolved. V was clipped by 2 bases and J by 6 bases, with 13 bases between them. This CDR3 comprises 14 residues. CDR1 SGHTA and CDR2 FQGNSA come from the germline V gene. The CDR3 coding sequence is TGTGCCAGCAGCTTACCCCCCGTCACCCAGACCCAGTACTTC. It codes for CASSLPPVTQTQYF. Drawing the rest from reference TRBV7-2 and TRBJ2-5, the complete variable domain is GAGVSQSPSNKVTEKGKDVELRCDPISGHTALYWYRQSLGQGLEFLIYFQGNSAPDKSGLPSDRFSAERTGGSVSTLTIQRTQQEDSAVYLCASSLPPVTQTQYFGPGTRLLVL.

There are many counts of this clonotype. The chain has TRBV28 and TRBJ2-1; D gene ambiguous. The CDR3 is 17 amino acids. With 5 bases removed from V and 5 bases from J, the gap between germline ends came to 22 bases. CDR1 and CDR2 from the germline V gene are MDHEN and SYDVKM. CDR3 loop: CASSPNPGPRGDNEQFF. The CDR3 DNA is TGTGCCAGCAGTCCCAATCCCGGCCCGCGTGGGGACAATGAGCAGTTCTTC. Using reference TRBV28 and TRBJ2-1 for the parts outside the CDR3, the full variable domain is DVKVTQSSRYLVKRTGEKVFLECVQDMDHENMFWYRQDPGLGLRLIYFSYDVKMKEKGDIPEGYSVSREKKERFSLILESASTNQTSMYLCASSPNPGPRGDNEQFFGPGTRLTVL.

The J gene is TRBJ2-3, the V gene TRBV2; D gene uncertain. V lost 8 bases to trimming and J lost 1 base, with 10 bases between them. The CDR3 totals 13 residues. Germline-derived CDR1 and CDR2 are SNHLY and FYNNEI. CDR3 loop: CASYRRGTDTQYF. The CDR3 nucleotides are TGTGCCAGCTACCGTCGGGGCACAGATACGCAGTATTTT. Variable domain in full (rest from reference TRBV2 and TRBJ2-3): EPEVTQTPSHQVTQMGQEVILRCVPISNHLYFYWYRQILGQKVEFLVSFYNNEISEKSEIFDDQFSVERPDGSNFTLKIRSTKLEDSAMYFCASYRRGTDTQYFGPGTRLTVL.

This clonotype was detected only a few times. This sequence joins TRBV3-1 and TRBJ2-7; 11 bases align to TRBD2. With 3 bases clipped from V and 2 bases from J, the junction kept 3 bases outside the gene matches. Germline-derived CDR1 and CDR2 are LGHDT and YNNKEL (reference sequence). This CDR3 has 15 residues. The CDR3 loop reads CASSHLAGGAYEQYF. Written as DNA, the CDR3 is TGTGCCAGCAGCCACTTAGCGGGAGGGGCCTACGAGCAGTACTTC.